Listed here are 21 T cell receptor beta chains from one sample, sequenced in a study of cytomegalovirus exposure and HLA in healthy donors. Primers for the PCR totalled 60 Vbeta and 13 Jbeta. The repertoire was sequenced with immunoSEQ multiplex PCR; TCRdb's copy has only in-frame clones and lacks some. The sample lists under 120,000 clones; 79% were seen once. Material: PBMCs. Receptors were obtained from a woman between 35 and 50 years old in good health and CMV-seronegative.

The V and J genes are TRBV18 and TRBJ1-2, with 9 nucleotides matching TRBD1. The germline gives CDR1 KGHSH, CDR2 LQKENI. Trimming cost V 3 bases and J 2 bases; bases outside gene matches: 4. The CDR3 totals 15 residues. This CDR3 reads CASSPSGTGNYGYTF. Written as DNA, the CDR3 is TGTGCCAGCTCACCTTCCGGGACAGGGAACTATGGCTACACCTTC.

This clone was counted once. This chain links TRBV5-4 with TRBJ1-4; 10 bases are a match to TRBD1. The CDR3 sequence is 16 residues long. After removal of 4 bases from V and 5 bases from J, the junction contained 8 bases not matched to a gene. CDR1 is SGHNT and CDR2 is YYREEE in the germline V gene (reference sequence). CDR3 amino acids: CASSLRTGGNNEKLFF. The CDR3 nucleotides are TGTGCCAGCAGCCTAAGGACAGGGGGAAACAATGAAAAACTGTTTTTT.

The rearrangement joins TRBV4-1 to TRBJ2-2; D remains ambiguous. CDR3 length: 12 amino acids. V was clipped by 0 bases and J by 7 bases, with 3 bases between them. The V gene's germline CDR1 is MGHRA and CDR2 YSYEKL. CDR3 in DNA: TGCGCCAGCAGCCAAGATATCGGGGAGCTGTTTTTT. Translated: CASSQDIGELFF.

The chain couples TRBV18 to TRBJ1-4, with unresolved D. The V end lost 6 bases, the J end lost 5 bases, and 13 bases lay between the germline ends. This CDR3 has 14 amino acids. The germline V gene encodes CDR1 KGHSH and CDR2 LQKENI. DNA for the CDR3: TGTGCCAGCTCCCCGGGGTCACCCAATGAAAAACTGTTTTTT. This gives the protein CASSPGSPNEKLFF.

The chain has TRBV7-2 and TRBJ2-7; 8 bases match TRBD2. V lost 1 base, J lost 0 bases, and 5 bases stayed unmatched. CDR1 is SGHTA, CDR2 FQGNSA, per germline. This CDR3 is built from 16 residues. The CDR3 coding sequence is TGTGCCAGCAGCTTAGTGTCTAGCGGGCTCTCCTACGAGCAGTACTTC. Protein: CASSLVSSGLSYEQYF.

The chain employs TRBV9 and TRBJ1-4; no reliable D call. Germline CDR1 is SGDLS and CDR2 is YYNGEE. The V end lost 0 bases, the J end lost 4 bases, and 7 bases lay between the germline ends. CDR3 length: 14 residues. Here the CDR3 reads CASSVDGNNEKLFF. In DNA form, the CDR3 reads TGTGCCAGCAGCGTAGACGGGAATAATGAAAAACTGTTTTTT.

This clone has a single count. The chain is built from TRBV9 and TRBJ2-1; TRBD2 agrees at 12 bases. This CDR3 is 19 amino acids long. CDR1 and CDR2 from the germline V gene are SGDLS and YYNGEE. J was trimmed by 2 bases and V by 4 bases; bases with no gene match: 13. The CDR3 DNA sequence: TGTGCCAGCAGCCCCAGGACTAGCGGGAATCTGGCCCCCTACAATGAGCAGTTCTTC. Encoded protein: CASSPRTSGNLAPYNEQFF.

In DNA, the CDR3 is TGTGCCAGCCGATTGGGAGGAGGAGATACGCAGTATTTT. Encoded protein: CASRLGGGDTQYF. The chain recombines TRBV6-5 with TRBJ2-3; a possible D gene is TRBD2 (6 bases). Germline lookup yields CDR1 MNHEY and CDR2 SVGAGI. V lost 8 bases and J 5 bases, leaving 14 bases between the germline ends. The CDR3 runs to 13 residues.

This clone was recorded only once. V and J are TRBV5-1 and TRBJ2-1, with TRBD2 matching 12 bases. This CDR3 contains 15 residues. J was trimmed by 7 bases and V by 5 bases; bases with no gene match: 7. The germline V gene encodes CDR1 SGHRS and CDR2 YFSETQ. The CDR3 loop reads CASSSLAGGENEQFF. In DNA form, the CDR3 reads TGCGCCAGCAGTTCCCTAGCGGGAGGGGAGAATGAGCAGTTCTTC. Variable domain in full (rest from reference TRBV5-1 and TRBJ2-1): KAGVTQTPRYLIKTRGQQVTLSCSPISGHRSVSWYQQTPGQGLQFLFEYFSETQRNKGNFPGRFSGRQFSNSRSEMNVSTLELGDSALYLCASSSLAGGENEQFFGPGTRLTVL.

The table lists this clone with a count of one. Here the CDR3 reads CASSFSGRDQPQHF. CDR3 nucleotide sequence: TGTGCCAGCAGTTTTTCTGGGAGGGATCAGCCCCAGCATTTT. The chain couples TRBV28 to TRBJ1-5; D unresolved. CDR3 length: 14 residues. Trimming took off 3 bases at V and 5 bases at J, with 11 bases between the two ends. Germline loops: CDR1 MDHEN, CDR2 SYDVKM.

This clone was recorded a few times. The V call is TRBV7-9, the J call TRBJ1-1; TRBD1 might be the D (6 bases). CDR3 size: 13 residues. With 2 bases removed from V and 10 bases from J, the gap between germline ends came to 14 bases. Germline loops: CDR1 SEHNR, CDR2 FQNEAQ (reference sequence). The CDR3: CASSLQGIIGAFF. The CDR3 region has the DNA TGTGCCAGCAGCTTACAGGGGATCATAGGAGCTTTCTTT.

This clone occurred a few times. The chain combines TRBV2 with TRBJ2-7; 7 bases are a match to TRBD2. The CDR3 is made up of 12 amino acids. The J segment lost 7 bases and the V segment lost 7 bases, leaving 7 bases of the junction unmatched. CDR1 and CDR2 from the germline V gene are SNHLY and FYNNEI. This chain's CDR3 is CASTTIGREQYF. CDR3 DNA: TGTGCCAGCACCACAATCGGGAGGGAGCAGTACTTC.

This clone was seen a handful of times. The rearrangement joins TRBV7-9 to TRBJ2-1, with 10 bases lining up with TRBD2. Trimming at V came to 6 bases and at J to 3 bases, leaving 8 bases not matched to a gene. The germline CDR1 and CDR2 sequences are SEHNR and FQNEAQ (reference sequence). CDR3 length equals 16 residues. CDR3 sequence: CASRDYSGRNYNEQFF. CDR3 DNA sequence: TGTGCCAGCAGGGATTATAGCGGGAGGAACTACAATGAGCAGTTCTTC.

This clone was found a few times. The rearrangement uses TRBV5-1 and TRBJ2-1; D might be TRBD1 (5 bases). V lost 4 bases and J 7 bases, leaving 18 bases between the germline ends. CDR1 SGHRS and CDR2 YFSETQ come from the germline V gene. The length of the CDR3 is 15 residues. The CDR3 DNA is TGCGCCAGCAGCCACGACAGCCCAAGGTCTAATGAGCAGTTCTTC. Residues: CASSHDSPRSNEQFF.

This clone was recorded a few times. The chain combines TRBV7-2 with TRBJ1-4, with D unresolved. Germline V CDR1 and CDR2: SGHTA, FQGNSA. Between the trimmed V and J ends, which lost 1 base and 0 bases, there was a span of 9 bases. CDR3 length: 16 residues. The CDR3 spells CASSLGRSATNEKLFF. DNA of the CDR3: TGTGCCAGCAGCTTAGGGAGGAGCGCAACTAATGAAAAACTGTTTTTT.

The chain has TRBV27 and TRBJ1-5; D is possibly TRBD1 (6 bases). With 3 bases removed from V and 7 bases from J, the gap between germline ends came to 10 bases. The germline V gene encodes CDR1 MNHEY and CDR2 SMNVEV (reference sequence). This CDR3 region has 13 residues. The CDR3 is CASSLGTNQPQHF. The CDR3 nucleotides read TGTGCCAGCAGTTTGGGGACAAACCAGCCCCAGCATTTT.

V and J are TRBV6-1 and TRBJ1-3; 7 bases line up with TRBD1. Losses at the gene ends were 2 bases for V and 5 bases for J; bases not matched to a gene: 3. Germline V lookup: CDR1 MNHNS, CDR2 SASEGT. The CDR3 sequence is 14 residues long. CDR3 coding DNA: TGTGCCAGCAGTGAAAGGGACAGCCGAAACACCATATATTTT. Amino acid sequence: CASSERDSRNTIYF.

The table lists this clone with a count of one. The sample contains more than one DNA sequence encoding this CDR3. The chain has TRBV5-1 and TRBJ2-7; 10 bases match TRBD2. Germline CDR1 and CDR2: SGHRS and YFSETQ. The V and J ends lost 4 bases and 0 bases, in that order; junction bases with no gene match: 1. The CDR3 extends over 14 amino acids. The CDR3 loop reads CASSLAGVSYEQYF. The CDR3 DNA reads as TGCGCCAGCAGCCTAGCGGGAGTCTCCTACGAGCAGTACTTC.

V usage is TRBV19 and J usage is TRBJ2-7; 8 positions agree with TRBD1. The germline CDR1 and CDR2 sequences are LNHDA and SQIVND (reference sequence). The CDR3 is 15 amino acids. The V gene end was trimmed by 5 bases and the J gene end by 7 bases; junction bases not matched to a gene: 13. The CDR3 loop is CASSYRTGPPGEQYF. DNA of the CDR3: TGTGCCAGTAGTTACCGGACAGGGCCGCCGGGGGAGCAGTACTTC.

The chain has TRBV18 and TRBJ2-1; no firm D call. The CDR3 covers 13 residues. V was pared by 5 bases and J by 0 bases, with 5 bases between. The germline gives CDR1 KGHSH, CDR2 LQKENI. The CDR3 DNA is TGTGCCAGCTCAACAAGCTCCTACAATGAGCAGTTCTTC. This sequence encodes CASSTSSYNEQFF.

The chain carries TRBV18 and TRBJ1-2; 12 bases align to TRBD1. In germline, CDR1 is KGHSH, CDR2 LQKENI. The CDR3 totals 13 residues. V was pared by 6 bases and J by 10 bases, with 6 bases of the junction left unmatched. CDR3 DNA sequence: TGTGCCAGCTCCCCCGGGACAGGGGGCCACTACACCTTC. Amino acid sequence: CASSPGTGGHYTF. The whole variable domain, remainder taken from reference TRBV18 and TRBJ1-2, is NAGVMQNPRHLVRRRGQEARLRCSPMKGHSHVYWYRQLPEEGLKFMVYLQKENIIDESGMPKERFSAEFPKEGPSILRIQQVVRGDSAAYFCASSPGTGGHYTFGSGTRLTVV.